This T cell receptor (beta chain) was recovered during a study of beta chain features in type 1 diabetes. As for the study in general: Patients were similar to healthy donors in age and gender (as well as in cell yields).

Expressed TCRB transcripts were sequenced because the entire RNA isolate underwent reverse transcription. TCRdb's copy holds only in-frame clones and misses some; the assay was immunoSEQ multiplex PCR. The sample shows 630,000 or so clones, about 14% of them seen only once. Whole-study results and caveats: Patients with Type 1 diabetes showed moderately but significantly shorter TCRB CDR3s in all four CD4+ subsets.

This clone was observed a handful of times. Its antigen is currently unknown. Within the sample, other DNA sequences also encode this same CDR3. The TCR sequence derives from a young man with type 1 diabetes. Input material: naive CD4+ T cells from blood.

The CDR3 loop is CASSPRGISNQPQHF. CDR3 in DNA: TGTGCCAGCTCACCCAGGGGAATAAGCAATCAGCCCCAGCATTTT. The chain links TRBV18 to TRBJ1-5, with a tentative D call TRBD1 (6 bases). Germline loops: CDR1 KGHSH, CDR2 LQKENI. The CDR3 consists of 15 residues. V was trimmed by 3 bases and J by 1 base, leaving 10 bases between them. Variable domain in full (rest from reference TRBV18 and TRBJ1-5): NAGVMQNPRHLVRRRGQEARLRCSPMKGHSHVYWYRQLPEEGLKFMVYLQKENIIDESGMPKERFSAEFPKEGPSILRIQQVVRGDSAAYFCASSPRGISNQPQHFGDGTRLSIL.